This is a list of T cell receptor beta chains from one sample in a study of cytomegalovirus exposure and HLA in healthy donors. Here immunoSEQ multiplex PCR was the method, and the copy in TCRdb shows in-frame clones only, minus some. The sample records approximately 200,000 clones, about 81% being singletons. Sequenced material: PBMCs. The source of these receptors is a man aged 25-40 years in good health and CMV-seropositive. CDR3s include the opening cysteine and the closing phenylalanine or tryptophan. Each record gives: CDR3 length, D gene, V gene, J gene, clone size, CDR3 DNA, CDR3 protein. The D gene is left open where the match is weak. Only part of the rows carry a size: once, few, many, or a class if the clone is expanded.

14	.	TRBV7-9	TRBJ1-4	few	TGTGCCAGCAGCTTAGTGAGCTCAAGTGAAAAACTGTTTTTT	CASSLVSSSEKLFF
13	TRBD2	TRBV5-4	TRBJ2-1	.	TGTGCCAGCAGCTTAGCGGGGGGTCAAGAGCAGTTCTTC	CASSLAGGQEQFF
15	.	TRBV15	TRBJ2-2	.	TGTGCCACCAGCAGAGAACAGGCAGGCACCGGGGAGCTGTTTTTT	CATSREQAGTGELFF
13	.	TRBV28	TRBJ1-2	.	TGCGCCAGCAGGCGGTCGGGGAGGGATGGCTACACCTTC	CASRRSGRDGYTF
19	TRBD2	TRBV5-1	TRBJ2-3	.	TGCGCCAGCAGCTTGCTGGGACTAGCGGGGGGGATGGGCGCAGATACGCAGTATTTT	CASSLLGLAGGMGADTQYF
13	TRBD1	TRBV19	TRBJ1-1	.	TGTGCCAGTAGCAACAGGGGGTTGACTGAAGCTTTCTTT	CASSNRGLTEAFF
13	.	TRBV29-1	TRBJ2-5	.	TGCAGCGTCGTCCCGGGGACAAGGGAGACCCAGTACTTC	CSVVPGTRETQYF
13	.	TRBV6-5	TRBJ1-5	medium-sized	TGTGCCAGCAGTTACTCTCAGGATCAGCCCCAGCATTTT	CASSYSQDQPQHF
16	.	TRBV11-2	TRBJ2-1	.	TGTGCCAGCAGCTCTCCTATAGATACAGGGAGCAATGAGCAGTTCTTC	CASSSPIDTGSNEQFF
14	TRBD1	TRBV11-2	TRBJ2-7	.	TGTGCCAGCAGCATGACGACAGGGGCCTACGAGCAGTACTTC	CASSMTTGAYEQYF
18	TRBD2	TRBV11-3	TRBJ2-3	.	TGTGCCAGCAGCCCCCGGACTAGCGGGAGGGCAGGGACAGATACGCAGTATTTT	CASSPRTSGRAGTDTQYF
16	TRBD2	TRBV5-1	TRBJ2-2	.	TGCGCCAGCAGCTTGGGACTAGCAGAGAACACCGGGGAGCTGTTTTTT	CASSLGLAENTGELFF
13	.	TRBV19	TRBJ2-4	.	TGTGCCAGTAGTCCCACCCACAGAAACATTCAGTACTTC	CASSPTHRNIQYF
15	TRBD2	TRBV12-5	TRBJ2-1	.	TGTGCTAGTGGCCAGGGGACTAGCGCATACAATGAGCAGTTCTTC	CASGQGTSAYNEQFF
14	TRBD1	TRBV29-1	TRBJ1-1	few	TGCAGCGTTGTTAACAGGGGCCAGAACACTGAAGCTTTCTTT	CSVVNRGQNTEAFF
16	.	TRBV19	TRBJ1-3	.	TGTGCCAGTAGTGACCACACAGACCAATCTGGAAACACCATATATTTT	CASSDHTDQSGNTIYF
15	TRBD1	TRBV9	TRBJ2-7	.	TGTGCCAGCAGCGTAGGGGGACAGGGGTTAGCCGAGCAGTACTTC	CASSVGGQGLAEQYF